This T cell receptor beta chain comes out of a study of T cells after somatic rescue of genetic block. The CDR3 length is 16 residues. Germline lookup yields CDR1 SGHNT and CDR2 YENEEA. J lost 2 bases, V lost 0 bases, and 4 bases had no gene match. Sequenced by immunoSEQ multiplex PCR; TCRdb stores in-frame clones only, minus some. The sample includes 100,000 to 120,000 clones, 75% to 95% seen only once; the top ten take 1.4% to 1.5%. The sequence was obtained from a woman between 18 and 30 years old. This rearrangement joins TRBV11-3 to TRBJ2-5, with 9 bases aligning to TRBD2. Input material: peripheral blood mononuclear cells (PBMCs). This CDR3 reads CASSLDGGGAQETQYF. In DNA, the CDR3 is TGTGCCAGCAGCTTAGATGGCGGGGGGGCTCAAGAGACCCAGTACTTC.